What follows are 27 T cell receptor beta chains derived from one specimen sequenced in a study of blood T cells in healthy people across ages. The use of a sample-barcoded 5' primer and a J-beta primer mix characterized a second PCR of roughly 6 to 11 cycles. One entry per CDR3 protein, called by TCRdb with MiXCR from the 5' RACE reads. Here the sample spans about 800,000 distinct CDR3 sequences, roughly 25% being singletons. This same sample was also part of a study on T cells of mothers and their children.

Input material: blood. The receptor set was obtained from a boy between 10 and 17 years old in good health.

The V and J genes are TRBV19 and TRBJ1-1; 7 nucleotides agree with TRBD1. CDR3 size: 13 residues. Germline V gene sequence: CDR1 LNHDA, CDR2 SQIVND (reference sequence). Trimming took 10 bases from V and 5 from J; bases not matched to a gene: 10. In DNA form, the CDR3 reads TGTGCCACAAGAGACAGGGTTGGAACTGAAGCTTTCTTT. Translating gives CATRDRVGTEAFF.

The chain uses TRBV29-1 and TRBJ2-2; no clear D gene. This CDR3 is 12 amino acids long. Germline V gene sequence: CDR1 SQVTM, CDR2 ANQGSEA. With 0 bases removed from V and 6 bases from J, the gap between germline ends came to 5 bases. The DNA for the CDR3 is TGCAGCGTTGAAGACTTGTCCGGGGAGCTGTTTTTT. This encodes CSVEDLSGELFF.

The sample holds a few counts of this clonotype. CDR3 DNA sequence: TGTGCCAGCAGCCAAGCAGACTATGGCTACACCTTC. Protein sequence: CASSQADYGYTF. The chain combines TRBV3-1 with TRBJ1-2; no firm D call. From germline, CDR1 is LGHDT and CDR2 YNNKEL (reference sequence). Trimming pared 1 base from V and 3 bases from J, leaving 3 bases between. The CDR3 consists of 12 residues.

The rearrangement links TRBV14 to TRBJ2-5; D possibly corresponds to TRBD2 (5 bases). The CDR3 spans 16 residues. The V end was cut by 2 bases, the J end by 2 bases, with 15 bases between. The germline V gene has CDR1 SGHDN and CDR2 FVKESK. CDR3 in amino acids: CASSQIGRGNQETQYF. CDR3 coding DNA: TGTGCCAGCAGCCAAATCGGCCGGGGAAATCAAGAGACCCAGTACTTC. The whole variable domain, filled in from reference TRBV14 and TRBJ2-5, reads EAGVTQFPSHSVIEKGQTVTLRCDPISGHDNLYWYRRVMGKEIKFLLHFVKESKQDESGMPNNRFLAERTGGTYSTLKVQPAELEDSGVYFCASSQIGRGNQETQYFGPGTRLLVL.

This chain joins TRBV18 and TRBJ1-1; the D is unclear. CDR1 and CDR2 (germline): KGHSH, LQKENI. V was clipped by 3 bases and J by 4 bases, with 9 bases between them. This CDR3 has 13 amino acids. The chain's CDR3 is CASSPWTGTEAFF. Written as DNA, the CDR3 is TGTGCCAGCTCACCTTGGACCGGCACTGAAGCTTTCTTT.

The chain links TRBV29-1 to TRBJ2-1; D unclear. Germline lookup yields CDR1 SQVTM and CDR2 ANQGSEA. Trimming cost V 4 bases and J 5 bases, with 12 bases left between them. This CDR3 contains 13 residues. The CDR3 DNA sequence: TGCAGCGTTGGTGGTTTTTCGAACAATGAGCAGTTCTTC. Its translation: CSVGGFSNNEQFF.

The genes are TRBV28 and TRBJ1-2, with D possibly matching TRBD1 (6 bases). The V end lost 6 bases, the J end lost 0 bases, and 14 bases lay between the germline ends. Germline CDR1 is MDHEN and CDR2 is SYDVKM. This CDR3 comprises 15 residues. The CDR3 DNA follows: TGTGCCAGCAGAACCACAGGGCAAGCTAACTATGGCTACACCTTC. Encoded protein: CASRTTGQANYGYTF.

The chain couples TRBV27 to TRBJ2-7; maybe TRBD2 (6 bases). The germline gives CDR1 MNHEY, CDR2 SMNVEV (reference sequence). The CDR3 is made up of 12 amino acids. V was clipped by 9 bases and J by 7 bases, with 16 bases between them. CDR3 loop: CASWGGVGEQYF. CDR3 in DNA: TGTGCCAGTTGGGGCGGGGTGGGGGAGCAGTACTTC.

This clonotype was seen only a few times. The gene calls are TRBV4-2 and TRBJ2-5; tentatively, D is TRBD1 or TRBD2 (5 bases each). With the DNA end fitting TRBJ2-7 better, the J assignment may be wrong. This CDR3 contains 13 residues. Germline CDR1 is LGHNA and CDR2 is YNFKEQ. The CDR3 bases are TGTGCCAGCAGCTGGGACGCCGGTTACGAGCAGTACTTC. Protein sequence: CASSWDAGYEQYF.

This clonotype was seen a handful of times. The chain employs TRBV9 and TRBJ2-3; D ambiguous. This CDR3 is 16 amino acids long. The V and J ends lost 0 bases and 6 bases respectively, with 17 bases between them. Germline values: CDR1 SGDLS, CDR2 YYNGEE. The CDR3 loop reads CASSVDFRFAADTQYF. CDR3 in DNA: TGTGCCAGCAGCGTAGATTTCAGATTTGCTGCGGATACGCAGTATTTT.

As for this clonotype: At one boundary the junction diverges from the germline segment, which might be a read error. The gene calls are TRBV7-6 and TRBJ2-5; a weak D match, TRBD2 (6 bases). Germline V gene sequence: CDR1 SGHVS, CDR2 FNYEAQ. The CDR3 runs to 15 residues. CDR3 protein: CASSDPGGTEDTQYF. CDR3 bases: TGTGCCAGCTCCGATCCAGGAGGGACGGAAGATACCCAGTACTTC.

This clonotype has a handful of counts. The chain links TRBV5-1 to TRBJ2-4; TRBD1 matches 8 bases. V was pared by 1 base and J by 7 bases, with 4 bases of the junction left unmatched. Looked up from germline, CDR1 is SGHRS and CDR2 is YFSETQ. The CDR3 totals 14 residues. CDR3 DNA sequence: TGCGCCAGCAGCTTGACGACAGGGGCGAACATTCAGTACTTC. Its protein is CASSLTTGANIQYF.

V usage is TRBV28 and J usage is TRBJ1-4; a possible D gene is TRBD1 (5 bases). Germline CDR1 and CDR2: MDHEN and SYDVKM. CDR3 size: 15 residues. Trimming took 4 bases from V and 6 from J, leaving 15 bases between them. The CDR3 protein is CASSSDNDADEKLFF. The DNA of the CDR3 is TGTGCCAGCAGTTCGGACAACGACGCCGATGAAAAACTGTTTTTT.

This rearrangement joins TRBV12-3 or TRBV12-4 to TRBJ2-5, with no clear D. Trimming shortened V by 5 bases and J by 8 bases, and 15 bases separated the two germline ends. The CDR3 sequence is 13 residues long. This CDR3 is CASSRNRWDTQYF. CDR3 in DNA: TGTGCCAGCAGTCGAAACCGGTGGGATACCCAGTACTTC.

This clonotype was seen a few times. The conserved phenylalanine or tryptophan normally closing the CDR3 is absent here, so this likely arose from a read error. This chain connects TRBV7-2 to TRBJ1-5; 11 bases are a match to TRBD1. The length of the CDR3 is 15 residues. Germline CDR1 is SGHTA and CDR2 is FQGNSA. V gave up 8 bases and J gave up 9 bases; unmatched junction bases: 12. The CDR3 reads CASVVGTGGVWPQHL. CDR3 DNA sequence: TGTGCCAGCGTGGTGGGGACAGGGGGTGTGTGGCCCCAGCATCTT.

The CDR3: CSGVGDGNTIYF. The CDR3 bases are TGCAGCGGGGTGGGGGACGGAAACACCATATATTTT. The chain links TRBV29-1 to TRBJ1-3; maybe TRBD1 (5 bases). The CDR3 length is 12 residues. Trimming removed 7 bases from V and 4 bases from J, with 11 bases in between. Germline CDR1 is SQVTM and CDR2 is ANQGSEA.

CDR3 sequence (DNA): TGTGCCAGCAGCTTGAAGCGGGGCAGCTTGCCTGCTTTCTTT. Protein product: CASSLKRGSLPAFF. The chain uses TRBV7-2 and TRBJ1-1; the D gene is possibly TRBD1 (5 bases). Trimming cost V 3 bases and J 11 bases, with 19 bases left between them. The germline V gene has CDR1 SGHTA and CDR2 FQGNSA. This CDR3 contains 14 residues.

This sequence joins TRBV5-1 and TRBJ2-5; no firm D call. The J call is doubtful: the DNA matches TRBJ2-1 better. The CDR3 covers 13 residues. Per the germline V gene, CDR1 is SGHRS and CDR2 is YFSETQ. The CDR3 reads CASSLWPGGEQFF. The CDR3 DNA reads TGCGCCAGCAGCTTGTGGCCGGGTGGTGAGCAGTTCTTC.

CDR3 coding DNA: TGTGCCAGCAGCAACAGGGGGGCCCCATACGAGCAGTACTTC. Translated: CASSNRGAPYEQYF. The chain joins TRBV25-1 to TRBJ2-5; 8 bases are shared with TRBD1. The J call could be wrong; TRBJ2-7 is a better fit for the DNA end. Germline CDR1 MGHDK, CDR2 SYGVNS. The CDR3 contains 14 residues.

The chain is built from TRBV4-3 and TRBJ1-3, with D uncertain. The CDR3 has 15 amino acids. Germline lookup yields CDR1 LGHNA and CDR2 YSLEER. Trimming pared 1 base from V and 0 bases from J, leaving 7 bases between. For the CDR3, the DNA is TGCGCCAGCAGCCAAGGGAGAGACTCTGGAAACACCATATATTTT. Translated: CASSQGRDSGNTIYF.

There are a few counts of this clonotype. The rearrangement joins TRBV7-9 to TRBJ2-1, with D unresolved. The CDR3 consists of 15 residues. The germline CDR1 and CDR2 sequences are SEHNR and FQNEAQ (reference sequence). The V end lost 1 base, the J end lost 1 base, and 8 bases lay between the germline ends. CDR3 in DNA: TGTGCCAGCAGCTTAGACGGATTGTCCTACAATGAGCAGTTCTTC. It is translated as CASSLDGLSYNEQFF.

The V and J genes are TRBV6-2 or TRBV6-3 and TRBJ2-5, with D hard to call. Germline assignment: CDR1 MNHEY and CDR2 SVGEGT. The CDR3 sequence is 14 residues long. V lost 4 bases to trimming and J lost 5 bases, with 14 bases between them. For the CDR3, the DNA is TGTGCCAGCAGTTCGAGACACCCGCGGGAGACCCAGTACTTC. Translated: CASSSRHPRETQYF.

This clonotype showed up just a few times. The chain combines TRBV29-1 with TRBJ2-2; D ambiguous. The CDR3 runs to 14 residues. Germline loops: CDR1 SQVTM, CDR2 ANQGSEA. V dropped 2 bases and J dropped 4 bases, with 11 bases sitting between them. The DNA of the CDR3 is TGCAGCGTTGAAAACCCCCTAGGCACCGGGGAGCTGTTTTTT. Its translation: CSVENPLGTGELFF.

This clonotype was seen a few times. The DNA for the CDR3 is TGTGCCAGTACCCCAGGGGCGTTGGGAAACACCATATATTTT. It translates to CASTPGALGNTIYF. The chain has TRBV28 and TRBJ1-3; perhaps TRBD1 as D (6 bases). Germline V gives CDR1 MDHEN, CDR2 SYDVKM. Trimming shortened V by 9 bases and J by 4 bases, and 16 bases separated the two germline ends. The CDR3 is 14 residues long.

About this clonotype itself: The junction departs from the called germline gene at one end, perhaps through a read error. The genes are TRBV30 and TRBJ2-7; D gene unclear. This CDR3 has 11 amino acids. Looked up from germline, CDR1 is GTSNPN and CDR2 is SVGIG (reference sequence). CDR3 coding DNA: TGTGTCTGGAGTGTACAAAACATCCCCTCCTTC. Translating it yields CVWSVQNIPSF. Combining the CDR3 with reference TRBV30 and TRBJ2-7 gives the whole variable domain SQTIHQWPATLVQPVGSPLSLECTVEGTSNPNLYWYRQAAGRGLQLLFYSVGIGQISSEVPQNLSASRPQDRQFILSSKKLLLSDSGFYLCVWSVQNIPSFGPGTRLTVT.

There are a few counts of this clonotype. This rearrangement joins TRBV29-1 to TRBJ2-3, with D hard to call. The CDR3 loop spans 14 amino acids. V was cut by 4 bases and J by 0 bases, with 11 bases left in between. Germline CDR1 reads SQVTM; CDR2 reads ANQGSEA. The CDR3 DNA reads as TGCAGCGTTGTGACACGGACCAGCACAGATACGCAGTATTTT. The encoded protein is CSVVTRTSTDTQYF.

This clonotype was seen a few times. The chain couples TRBV28 to TRBJ1-1, with TRBD1 as a possible D gene (5 bases). This CDR3 is 15 amino acids long. Germline lookup yields CDR1 MDHEN and CDR2 SYDVKM. The germline V and J ends were trimmed by 2 bases and 3 bases, with 13 bases remaining between them. The CDR3 region is CASSLGGAWDTEAFF. As DNA, the CDR3 is TGTGCCAGCAGTTTAGGCGGGGCATGGGACACTGAAGCTTTCTTT.